The clone carrying this TCR beta chain was detected only a few times. This CDR3 is built from 11 residues. V gave up 3 bases and J gave up 14 bases, with 11 bases separating them. Germline CDR1 reads SGHRS; CDR2 reads YFSETQ. This sample was taken from a study of cytomegalovirus exposure and HLA in healthy donors. Vbeta (60) and Jbeta (13) primers were used in the PCR. Method: immunoSEQ multiplex PCR; TCRdb's copy keeps in-frame clones and lacks some. The sample lists under 95,000 clones; around 75% were seen once. The V gene is TRBV5-1, the J gene TRBJ2-2; the D gene is possibly TRBD2 (6 bases). The sample taken for sequencing was PBMCs. The source of this sequence is a middle-aged man in good health and CMV-seronegative. CDR3 sequence (DNA): TGCGCCAGCAGCTCTGGGGGGTCCCTGTTTTTT. This translates into CASSSGGSLFF.